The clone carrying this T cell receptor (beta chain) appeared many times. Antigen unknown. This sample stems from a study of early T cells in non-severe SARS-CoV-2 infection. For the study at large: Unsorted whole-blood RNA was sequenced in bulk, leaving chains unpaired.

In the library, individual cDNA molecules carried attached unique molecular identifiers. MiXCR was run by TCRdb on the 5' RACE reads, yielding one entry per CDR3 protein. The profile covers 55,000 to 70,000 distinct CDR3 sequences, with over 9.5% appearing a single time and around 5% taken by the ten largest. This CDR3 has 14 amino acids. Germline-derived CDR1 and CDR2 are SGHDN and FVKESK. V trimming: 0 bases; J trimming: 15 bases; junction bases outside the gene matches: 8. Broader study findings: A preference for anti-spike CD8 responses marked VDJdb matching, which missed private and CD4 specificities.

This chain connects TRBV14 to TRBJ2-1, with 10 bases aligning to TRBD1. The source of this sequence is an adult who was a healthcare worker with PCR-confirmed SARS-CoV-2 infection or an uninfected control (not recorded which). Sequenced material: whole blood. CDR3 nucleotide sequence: TGTGCCAGCAGCCAAGAGGATGGGACAGGGGATTGGTTCTTC. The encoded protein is CASSQEDGTGDWFF. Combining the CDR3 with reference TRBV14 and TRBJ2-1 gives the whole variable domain EAGVTQFPSHSVIEKGQTVTLRCDPISGHDNLYWYRRVMGKEIKFLLHFVKESKQDESGMPNNRFLAERTGGTYSTLKVQPAELEDSGVYFCASSQEDGTGDWFFGPGTRLTVL.